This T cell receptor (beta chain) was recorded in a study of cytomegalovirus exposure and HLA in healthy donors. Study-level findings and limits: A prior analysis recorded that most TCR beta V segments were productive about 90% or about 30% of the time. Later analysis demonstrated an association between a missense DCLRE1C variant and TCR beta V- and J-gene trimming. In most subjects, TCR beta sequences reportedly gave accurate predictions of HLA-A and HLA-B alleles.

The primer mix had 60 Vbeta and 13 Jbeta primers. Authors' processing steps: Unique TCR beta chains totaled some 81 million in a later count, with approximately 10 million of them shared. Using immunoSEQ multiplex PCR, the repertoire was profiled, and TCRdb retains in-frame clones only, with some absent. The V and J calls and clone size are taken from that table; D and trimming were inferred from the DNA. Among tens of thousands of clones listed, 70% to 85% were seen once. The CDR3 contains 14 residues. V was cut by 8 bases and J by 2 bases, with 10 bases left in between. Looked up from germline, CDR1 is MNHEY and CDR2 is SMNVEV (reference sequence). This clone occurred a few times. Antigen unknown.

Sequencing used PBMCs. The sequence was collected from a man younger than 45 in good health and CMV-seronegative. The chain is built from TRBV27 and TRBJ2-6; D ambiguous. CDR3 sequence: CASYGEAGANVLTF. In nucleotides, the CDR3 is TGTGCCAGCTATGGAGAGGCTGGGGCCAACGTCCTGACTTTC.